The 2 T cell receptor beta chains given below trace back to one sample, sequenced in a study of control samples from healthy donors and cancer patients. Some clones are missing from TCRdb's copy, which holds only in-frame ones; the method was immunoSEQ multiplex PCR. The sample contains 100,000 to 150,000 clones, roughly 90% of which appear only once. The sequencing input was blood. These receptors were obtained from a middle-aged man in good health.

This clone was seen once. This chain's CDR3 is CAISGQLNTEAFF. In DNA, the CDR3 is TGTGCCATCAGCGGACAGCTGAACACTGAAGCTTTCTTT. The chain combines TRBV10-3 with TRBJ1-1, with D tentatively TRBD1 (6 bases). V dropped 6 bases and J dropped 0 bases, with 8 bases sitting between them. The germline V gene encodes CDR1 ENHRY and CDR2 SYGVKD. The CDR3 loop spans 13 amino acids.

The CDR3 nucleotides read TGTGCCAGCAGTGAGACAGGGACCTACGAGCAGTACTTC. This translates into CASSETGTYEQYF. The chain joins TRBV6-1 to TRBJ2-7; TRBD1 aligns across 7 bases. Germline loops: CDR1 MNHNS, CDR2 SASEGT. The CDR3 contains 13 residues. Trimming cost V 3 bases and J 2 bases; bases outside gene matches: 1.